This T cell receptor (beta chain) was retrieved from a study of graft-versus-host responses after intestinal transplantation. Across the whole study: The recipients all started with anti-thymocyte globulin induction and then took tacrolimus and steroids for 3 to 4 years.

A remark on this clone: The antigen remains undetermined.

The table came from immunoSEQ multiplex PCR; TCRdb's copy has only in-frame clones and leaves some out. The sample shows about 22,000 clones, about 80% of them seen only once. Graft-derived tissue was subjected to processing to liberate intraepithelial and lamina propria lymphocytes. Germline CDR1 reads SGHDT; CDR2 reads YYEEEE. The CDR3 loop spans 16 amino acids. V dropped 1 base and J dropped 6; count of bases not matched to a gene: 8. Study results and caveats: Peak levels of circulating GvH clones tracked with early post-transplant HvG declines. GvH clones appeared in recipient marrow, some first in ileum or blood.

The sequencing used ileum tissue, collected 12 days after intestinal transplant. V usage is TRBV5-6 and J usage is TRBJ2-1; TRBD1 matches at 9 bases. This clonotype was obtained from a human patient who received an intestinal transplant, so some T cells may come from the graft donor. The CDR3 spells CASSLSSGTGTNEQFF. Written as DNA, the CDR3 is TGTGCCAGCAGCTTGTCCTCCGGGACAGGGACCAATGAGCAGTTCTTC.